This T cell receptor (beta chain) is drawn from a study of CD8+ T cells in alopecia areata. The study's findings and limits: Clonality exceeded that of normal scalp in lesional scalp, most notably in alopecia totalis/universalis.

Treatment here: oral pan-JAK inhibitor, 5-10 mg twice daily. Remarks on this clone: The antigen is not known.

Germline assignment: CDR1 SGHTA and CDR2 FQGTGA. CDR3 length equals 20 residues. Sequencing used cDNA as its template, made by extracting RNA and reverse transcribing it. The repertoire was sequenced with immunoSEQ multiplex PCR; TCRdb's copy has only in-frame clones and lacks some. The profile shows roughly 200,000 clones, around three fifths of them singletons. The sample consisted of CD8+ T cells sorted from blood, taken at week 24, from a patient treated with tofacitinib. This receptor was identified in a human donor with alopecia areata. The chain combines TRBV7-3 with TRBJ2-5; D possibly corresponds to TRBD1 (6 bases). The J call may be in error: the DNA end matches TRBJ2-7 better. This chain's CDR3 is CASSSLAARGQQGPTYEQYF. The CDR3 DNA reads as TGTGCCAGCAGCTCGCTAGCCGCCCGAGGACAGCAGGGGCCTACCTACGAGCAGTACTTC.